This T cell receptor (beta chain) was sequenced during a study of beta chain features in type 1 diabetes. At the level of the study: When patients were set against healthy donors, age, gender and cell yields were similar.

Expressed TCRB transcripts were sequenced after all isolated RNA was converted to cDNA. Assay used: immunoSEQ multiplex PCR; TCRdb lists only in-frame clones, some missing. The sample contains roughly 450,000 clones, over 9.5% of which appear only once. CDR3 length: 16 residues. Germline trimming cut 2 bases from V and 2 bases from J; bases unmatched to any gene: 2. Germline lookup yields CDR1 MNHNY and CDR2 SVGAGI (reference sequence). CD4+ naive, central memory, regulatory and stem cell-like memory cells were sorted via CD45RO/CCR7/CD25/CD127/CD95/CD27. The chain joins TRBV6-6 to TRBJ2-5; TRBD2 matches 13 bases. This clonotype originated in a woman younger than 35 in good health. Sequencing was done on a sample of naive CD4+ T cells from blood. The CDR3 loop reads CASSYRTSGGQETQYF. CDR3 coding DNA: TGTGCCAGCAGTTACCGGACTAGCGGGGGTCAAGAGACCCAGTACTTC.